The 26 T cell receptor beta chains below come from one sample, sequenced in a study of glioma-infiltrating T cells. Using RNA template, CDR3s of TCR alpha and beta were amplified with iRepertoire arm-PCR. One entry per CDR3 protein, called by TCRdb with MiXCR from the multiplex PCR reads. The sample carries around 350,000 distinct CDR3 sequences, roughly 41% recorded once. Material for sequencing was glioma tissue, nonneoplastic brain tissue, or PBMCs (not recorded which). These receptors all come from a human donor with low-grade glioma or glioblastoma, undergoing nonglioma brain surgery, or in good health (not recorded which).

This clonotype has at least ten counts. V and J are TRBV6-1 and TRBJ2-7; D tentatively fits TRBD1 or TRBD2 (5 bases each). Germline loops: CDR1 MNHNS, CDR2 SASEGT. The CDR3 sequence is 15 residues long. The V end was cut by 6 bases, the J end by 4 bases, with 19 bases between. The CDR3 is CASRPLSGTIYEQYF. In nucleotides, the CDR3 is TGTGCCAGCAGGCCACTTTCCGGGACGATTTACGAGCAGTACTTC.

V usage is TRBV28 and J usage is TRBJ2-7, with 11 bases matching TRBD2. The CDR3 length is 15 residues. Germline CDR1 reads MDHEN; CDR2 reads SYDVKM. Trimming took 3 bases from V and 8 from J; bases not matched to a gene: 9. The CDR3 DNA reads TGTGCCAGCAGTTTCGAGATAGCGGGAGGGCCGAAGCAGTACTTC. It yields the protein CASSFEIAGGPKQYF.

Points on this clonotype: Given a much more abundant clone one base away, this may be a read error. The chain uses TRBV20-1 and TRBJ1-1; D is ambiguous. Germline lookup yields CDR1 DFQATT and CDR2 SNEGSKA (reference sequence). V lost 6 bases, J lost 6 bases, and 14 bases lay in between. The CDR3 extends over 12 amino acids. CDR3 sequence reads: CSAARQLAEAFF. The DNA of the CDR3 is TGCAGTGCGGCCAGACAACTCGCTGAAGCTTTCTTT.

This clonotype was detected ten times or more. The rearrangement joins TRBV6-2 or TRBV6-3 to TRBJ2-1, with D maybe TRBD2 (6 bases). The CDR3 has 16 amino acids. The V gene lost 0 bases and the J gene lost 8 bases, with 17 bases spanning the gap. Germline CDR1 MNHEY, CDR2 SVGEGT. CDR3 in amino acids: CASSYSSIGLYDEQFF. CDR3 coding DNA: TGTGCCAGCAGTTACTCGAGTATTGGACTATACGATGAGCAGTTCTTC.

The chain combines TRBV20-1 with TRBJ2-3; D may match TRBD1 or TRBD2 (5 bases each). Germline loops: CDR1 DFQATT, CDR2 SNEGSKA (reference sequence). The CDR3 totals 11 residues. CDR3 amino acids: CSVGTLDTQYF. Here the CDR3 DNA reads TGCAGCGTGGGGACCTTGGATACGCAGTATTTT.

The V gene is TRBV5-4, the J gene TRBJ2-3; 9 bases agree with TRBD2. Germline trimming cut 0 bases from V and 7 bases from J; bases unmatched to any gene: 3. Germline CDR1 is SGHNT and CDR2 is YYREEE (reference sequence). The CDR3 contains 14 residues. As DNA, the CDR3 is TGTGCCAGCAGCTTGGAAGCGGGAGGAAATACGCAGTATTTT. Translated: CASSLEAGGNTQYF.

The sample holds a few counts of this clonotype. This rearrangement joins TRBV7-2 to TRBJ2-5, with D uncertain. V was pared by 4 bases and J by 5 bases, with 17 bases between. This CDR3 spans 15 amino acids. CDR1 and CDR2 (germline): SGHTA, FQGNSA. CDR3 in DNA: TGTGCCAGCAGCTCCCGGGCCTCAATTTGGGAGACCCAGTACTTC. It translates to CASSSRASIWETQYF.

In this sample, this clonotype turned up once. No conserved phenylalanine or tryptophan is present at the end of the CDR3, so a read error is the likely explanation. This chain uses TRBV6-6 with TRBJ1-1, with unresolved D. V dropped 2 bases and J dropped 0 bases, with 7 bases sitting between them. Looked up from germline, CDR1 is MNHNY and CDR2 is SVGAGI (reference sequence). There are 14 residues in the CDR3. The DNA of the CDR3 is TGTGCCAGCAGTTACGGGCACTTGAACACTGAAGCTTTCTTA. Protein product: CASSYGHLNTEAFL.

The chain uses TRBV18 and TRBJ2-3; the D gene is possibly TRBD1 (5 bases). The CDR3 sequence is 13 residues long. CDR1 is KGHSH, CDR2 LQKENI, per germline. V was trimmed by 2 bases and J by 2 bases, leaving 5 bases between them. The CDR3 sequence: CASSPGATDTQYF. DNA of the CDR3: TGTGCCAGCTCACCAGGGGCCACAGATACGCAGTATTTT.

This chain connects TRBV27 to TRBJ1-5; tentative D call: TRBD1 (5 bases). Trimming shortened V by 0 bases and J by 2 bases, and 14 bases separated the two germline ends. The CDR3 consists of 17 residues. Germline CDR1 is MNHEY and CDR2 is SMNVEV (reference sequence). CDR3 nucleotide sequence: TGTGCCAGCAGTTTATCACTGGGGCCGTGGGGCAATCAGCCCCAGCATTTT. Translated: CASSLSLGPWGNQPQHF.

Only a few counts were recorded for this clonotype. The chain joins TRBV24-1 to TRBJ1-5, with D perhaps TRBD1 (5 bases). Germline V gives CDR1 KGHDR, CDR2 SFDVKD. V lost 3 bases and J 7 bases, leaving 15 bases between the germline ends. This CDR3 comprises 15 residues. The DNA for the CDR3 is TGTGCCACCAGTGATGCCGCGGGGGAGAGGCAGCCCCAGCATTTT. This gives the protein CATSDAAGERQPQHF.

The chain combines TRBV11-2 with TRBJ1-1, with no clear D. This CDR3 comprises 15 residues. The V end was cut by 2 bases, the J end by 4 bases, with 14 bases between. Germline CDR1 SGHAT, CDR2 FQNNGV. In DNA, the CDR3 is TGTGCCAGCAGCTTACCGCGAACAAGGGTCACTGAAGCTTTCTTT. It is translated as CASSLPRTRVTEAFF.

This clonotype was recorded a few times. This chain joins TRBV10-3 and TRBJ1-5, with TRBD1 matching 7 bases. Trimming cost V 5 bases and J 2 bases; bases outside gene matches: 0. This CDR3 spans 13 amino acids. From germline, CDR1 is ENHRY and CDR2 SYGVKD. The CDR3 loop is CAISQGGNQPQHF. The DNA for the CDR3 is TGTGCCATCAGTCAGGGGGGCAATCAGCCCCAGCATTTT.

This clonotype was seen a few times. V usage is TRBV5-8 and J usage is TRBJ2-3, with 8 bases lining up with TRBD2. The V and J ends lost 0 bases and 2 bases, in that order; junction bases with no gene match: 5. The CDR3 has 16 residues. Per germline, CDR1 SGHTS and CDR2 YDEGEE. The CDR3 sequence is CASSLELAGFTDTQYF. For the CDR3, the DNA is TGTGCCAGCAGCTTGGAGCTAGCGGGTTTCACAGATACGCAGTATTTT.

The chain joins TRBV7-9 to TRBJ1-4; no clear D gene. CDR1 is SEHNR, CDR2 FQNEAQ, per germline (reference sequence). The CDR3 spans 14 residues. V was pared by 5 bases and J by 3 bases, with 10 bases between. This CDR3 is CASSPRAANEKLFF. CDR3 nucleotide sequence: TGTGCCAGCAGCCCCCGAGCGGCTAATGAAAAACTGTTTTTT. The full variable domain, completed using reference TRBV7-9 and TRBJ1-4, is DTGVSQNPRHKITKRGQNVTFRCDPISEHNRLYWYRQTLGQGPEFLTYFQNEAQLEKSRLLSDRFSAERPKGSFSTLEIQRTEQGDSAMYLCASSPRAANEKLFFGSGTQLSVL.

The genes are TRBV7-9 and TRBJ2-3; 7 bases match TRBD2. From germline, CDR1 is SEHNR and CDR2 FQNEAQ (reference sequence). The V and J ends lost 0 bases and 3 bases, in that order; junction bases with no gene match: 6. There are 16 residues in the CDR3. This CDR3 reads CASSLALSSGTDTQYF. In DNA, the CDR3 is TGTGCCAGCAGCTTAGCGCTGAGTAGCGGGACAGATACGCAGTATTTT.

The chain carries TRBV7-2 and TRBJ1-5, with 8 bases matching TRBD1. Unmatched junction bases numbered 7, after V lost 2 bases and J lost 7 bases. CDR1 is SGHTA, CDR2 FQGNSA, per germline. The CDR3 covers 15 residues. DNA for the CDR3: TGTGCCAGCAGCTTACAAACAGGGGGAGGACAGCCCCAGCATTTT. Protein product: CASSLQTGGGQPQHF.

J is TRBJ1-5 and V is TRBV12-3 or TRBV12-4, with D maybe TRBD1 (6 bases). CDR3 length: 14 amino acids. Trimming stripped 5 bases from V and 7 bases from J, with 15 bases between. The CDR3 DNA reads as TGTGCCAGCAGTCCGCAGACAGGTTCCCAGCCCCAGCATTTT. Translated, it gives CASSPQTGSQPQHF.

The genes are TRBV5-1 and TRBJ1-6; D perhaps matches TRBD1 (5 bases). CDR1 is SGHRS, CDR2 YFSETQ, per germline. With 4 bases removed from V and 4 bases from J, the gap between germline ends came to 12 bases. There are 15 residues in the CDR3. CDR3 sequence reads: CASSGTGDYNSPLHF. Written as DNA, the CDR3 is TGCGCCAGCAGCGGCACGGGGGATTATAATTCACCCCTCCACTTT. Looking up the rest from reference TRBV5-1 and TRBJ1-6 gives the full variable domain: KAGVTQTPRYLIKTRGQQVTLSCSPISGHRSVSWYQQTPGQGLQFLFEYFSETQRNKGNFPGRFSGRQFSNSRSEMNVSTLELGDSALYLCASSGTGDYNSPLHFGNGTRLTVT.

The V and J genes are TRBV3-1 and TRBJ1-2; D is unresolved. Germline CDR1 reads LGHDT; CDR2 reads YNNKEL (reference sequence). Trimming shortened V by 4 bases and J by 5 bases, and 14 bases separated the two germline ends. There are 14 residues in the CDR3. CDR3 DNA: TGTGCCAGCAGCCTAAGGGTCGAAGGATATGGCTACACCTTC. Protein product: CASSLRVEGYGYTF.

This clonotype was recorded at least ten times. The rearrangement joins TRBV6-1 to TRBJ2-1, with TRBD2 matching over 7 bases. J lost 4 bases, V lost 8 bases, and 8 bases had no gene match. Looked up from germline, CDR1 is MNHNS and CDR2 is SASEGT. The CDR3 length is 14 residues. The CDR3 loop reads CASQSGTTYNEQFF. In DNA, the CDR3 is TGTGCCAGCCAATCCGGGACTACATACAATGAGCAGTTCTTC.

With respect to this clonotype: Relative to the germline gene, one junction end is altered; a read error may explain this. V and J are TRBV28 and TRBJ2-1, with D possibly matching TRBD2 (5 bases). Germline V gene sequence: CDR1 MDHEN, CDR2 SYDVKM. The CDR3 spans 16 residues. The CDR3 spells CASSQDSLAYHNEQFF. CDR3 DNA: TGCGCCAGCAGCCAAGATAGCTTAGCGTATCACAATGAGCAGTTCTTC.

The chain recombines TRBV7-9 with TRBJ1-4; 9 nucleotides align to TRBD1. The germline gives CDR1 SEHNR, CDR2 FQNEAQ (reference sequence). The CDR3 is made up of 16 amino acids. J gave up 0 bases and V 5 bases, and 4 bases lay outside the gene matches. The CDR3 is CASSTGQGATNEKLFF. CDR3 coding DNA: TGTGCCAGCAGCACGGGACAGGGAGCAACTAATGAAAAACTGTTTTTT.

The chain recombines TRBV7-2 with TRBJ2-7; 9 bases line up with TRBD1. Germline V gene data show CDR1 as SGHTA and CDR2 as FQGNSA. The CDR3 sequence is 15 residues long. V gave up 5 bases and J gave up 2 bases; unmatched junction bases: 7. Written as DNA, the CDR3 is TGTGCCAGCAGCCTCTCGGGACAGGGACCCTACGAGCAGTACTTC. Its translation is CASSLSGQGPYEQYF.

There are a few counts of this clonotype. V gene TRBV28 combines with J gene TRBJ1-2; D might be TRBD1 (5 bases). This CDR3 is built from 14 residues. V was clipped by 2 bases and J by 2 bases, with 9 bases between them. Germline V gene lookup returns CDR1 MDHEN and CDR2 SYDVKM. The CDR3 bases are TGTGCCAGCAGTTTACCCGGGGGGAACTATGGCTACACCTTC. Translating it yields CASSLPGGNYGYTF.

V gene TRBV27 combines with J gene TRBJ2-7; TRBD2 might be the D (6 bases). From germline, CDR1 is MNHEY and CDR2 SMNVEV (reference sequence). Trimming removed 0 bases at V and 3 bases at J, with 12 bases between. The CDR3 is 15 amino acids. The DNA of the CDR3 is TGTGCCAGCAGTTTATCGGTATCGGGAGTCTACGAGCAGTACTTC. It specifies CASSLSVSGVYEQYF.